The 21 T cell receptor beta chains presented below share a single source sample, sequenced in a study of T cell changes during pregnancy in multiple sclerosis. Here immunoSEQ multiplex PCR was the method, and the copy in TCRdb shows in-frame clones only, minus some. The data show about 38,000 clones, 75% to 95% seen once. The sample here was CD8+ T cells from peripheral blood mononuclear cells, taken after pregnancy. The receptors here all came from a female donor with multiple sclerosis, enrolled in a pregnancy study.

This clone was seen more than once but under ten times. The chain is built from TRBV27 and TRBJ1-1; a possible D gene is TRBD1 (5 bases). This CDR3 spans 15 amino acids. Trimming removed 1 base at V and 1 base at J, with 10 bases between. Germline lookup yields CDR1 MNHEY and CDR2 SMNVEV (reference sequence). As DNA, the CDR3 is TGTGCCAGCAGTTTATTGCGTACAGGGAACACTGAAGCTTTCTTT. Protein product: CASSLLRTGNTEAFF.

The V call is TRBV4-1, the J call TRBJ1-4, with D hard to call. The CDR3 is 15 residues long. Deletions cut 5 bases from V and 2 bases from J, with 12 bases between. Germline CDR1 and CDR2: MGHRA and YSYEKL. CDR3 residues: CASSGGFLTNEKLFF. CDR3 nucleotide sequence: TGCGCCAGCAGCGGAGGGTTTTTGACTAATGAAAAACTGTTTTTT.

V is TRBV10-2 and J is TRBJ2-1; 8 bases agree with TRBD2. Unmatched junction bases numbered 12, after V lost 4 bases and J lost 7 bases. The CDR3 covers 16 residues. Per the germline V gene, CDR1 is WSHSY and CDR2 is SAAADI. Written as DNA, the CDR3 is TGCGCCAGCAGTGTAGAGAGCGGGAGACTGGGAAATGAGCAGTTCTTC. Protein product: CASSVESGRLGNEQFF.

The rearrangement uses TRBV2 and TRBJ2-3, with 11 bases aligning to TRBD2. This CDR3 is built from 17 residues. Trimming cost V 2 bases and J 5 bases; bases outside gene matches: 9. Germline loops: CDR1 SNHLY, CDR2 FYNNEI. The CDR3 region has the DNA TGTGCCAGCAGTGAAAGGGCTAGCGGGAGGTTGATAGATACGCAGTATTTT. Translating it yields CASSERASGRLIDTQYF.

The gene calls are TRBV29-1 and TRBJ2-3; TRBD2 matches 7 bases. The germline CDR1 and CDR2 sequences are SQVTM and ANQGSEA. CDR3 length: 18 residues. Losses at the gene ends were 0 bases for V and 1 base for J; bases not matched to a gene: 13. CDR3 nucleotide sequence: TGCAGCGTTGAAGATGCGGCGGGGAGGGAATGGCGCACAGATACGCAGTATTTT. Protein sequence: CSVEDAAGREWRTDTQYF.

CDR3 nucleotide sequence: TGTGCCAGCAGTATACACACAAGGGGATACTACAATGAGCAGTTCTTC. It codes for CASSIHTRGYYNEQFF. The J gene is TRBJ2-1, the V gene TRBV28, with D maybe TRBD1 (5 bases). Trimming shortened V by 5 bases and J by 3 bases, and 17 bases separated the two germline ends. The germline V gene encodes CDR1 MDHEN and CDR2 SYDVKM. The CDR3 loop spans 16 amino acids.

The chain has TRBV10-3 and TRBJ2-7; 8 nucleotides agree with TRBD2. Losses at the gene ends were 4 bases for V and 6 bases for J; bases not matched to a gene: 5. CDR1 ENHRY and CDR2 SYGVKD come from the germline V gene. CDR3 length equals 13 residues. DNA of the CDR3: TGTGCCATCAGTGGACCGGGAGGGCCCGAGCAGTACTTC. It is translated as CAISGPGGPEQYF.

This chain connects TRBV5-6 to TRBJ2-7; D is possibly TRBD2 (7 bases). Trimming removed 5 bases from V and 9 bases from J, with 15 bases in between. Germline loops: CDR1 SGHDT, CDR2 YYEEEE. The CDR3 runs 12 residues. CDR3 amino acids: CASSPGGGRQYF. The CDR3 DNA is TGTGCCAGCAGTCCGGGCGGGGGCCGGCAGTACTTC.

The gene calls are TRBV28 and TRBJ1-3; D remains unclear. The V end was cut by 8 bases, the J end by 0 bases, with 11 bases between. Germline CDR1 is MDHEN and CDR2 is SYDVKM. The length of the CDR3 is 14 residues. Here the CDR3 reads CASAGFLSGNTIYF. As DNA, the CDR3 is TGTGCCAGCGCCGGGTTCCTCTCTGGAAACACCATATATTTT. Based on the CDR3 plus reference TRBV28 and TRBJ1-3, the full variable domain is DVKVTQSSRYLVKRTGEKVFLECVQDMDHENMFWYRQDPGLGLRLIYFSYDVKMKEKGDIPEGYSVSREKKERFSLILESASTNQTSMYLCASAGFLSGNTIYFGEGSWLTVV.

The table lists this clone with a count of one. The chain employs TRBV19 and TRBJ2-3, with 9 bases aligning to TRBD2. Germline-derived CDR1 and CDR2 are LNHDA and SQIVND (reference sequence). This CDR3 is built from 15 residues. Trimming at V came to 5 bases and at J to 3 bases, leaving 6 bases not matched to a gene. In nucleotides, the CDR3 is TGTGCCAGTAGTCCAGGACTAGCGTGGACAGATACGCAGTATTTT. It specifies CASSPGLAWTDTQYF.

The rearrangement uses TRBV2 and TRBJ2-1, with 10 bases that match TRBD2. V shed 7 bases, J shed 0 bases, and the junction held 3 bases outside the gene matches. Germline V gene data show CDR1 as SNHLY and CDR2 as FYNNEI. The CDR3 sequence is 15 residues long. CDR3 bases: TGTGCCAGCAAGCCTAGCGGGAGCTCCTACAATGAGCAGTTCTTC. Its protein is CASKPSGSSYNEQFF.

The CDR3 DNA reads TGTGCCAGCAGCTCCACGGGAGCAGGGGAGCAGTACTTC. This translates into CASSSTGAGEQYF. The chain joins TRBV7-6 to TRBJ2-7; TRBD2 might be the D (6 bases). Germline lookup yields CDR1 SGHVS and CDR2 FNYEAQ. This CDR3 is 13 amino acids long. V was cut by 4 bases and J by 7 bases, with 14 bases left in between.

The genes are TRBV27 and TRBJ1-2; the D gene is possibly TRBD1 (6 bases). The germline V gene encodes CDR1 MNHEY and CDR2 SMNVEV (reference sequence). Deletions cut 5 bases from V and 4 bases from J, with 8 bases between. The CDR3 runs 12 residues. The CDR3 DNA is TGTGCCAGCAGTACAGGGCTCTATGGCTACACCTTC. This sequence encodes CASSTGLYGYTF.

V gene TRBV5-1 combines with J gene TRBJ2-7; TRBD2 aligns across 8 bases. Per the germline V gene, CDR1 is SGHRS and CDR2 is YFSETQ. V dropped 1 base and J dropped 5; count of bases not matched to a gene: 8. The CDR3 has 15 amino acids. The DNA of the CDR3 is TGCGCCAGCAGCTTGATACCGGGAGGGCCCAACGAGCAGTACTTC. Translating it yields CASSLIPGGPNEQYF. Based on the CDR3 plus reference TRBV5-1 and TRBJ2-7, the full variable domain is KAGVTQTPRYLIKTRGQQVTLSCSPISGHRSVSWYQQTPGQGLQFLFEYFSETQRNKGNFPGRFSGRQFSNSRSEMNVSTLELGDSALYLCASSLIPGGPNEQYFGPGTRLTVT.

The chain recombines TRBV27 with TRBJ1-1; D not certain. Germline loops: CDR1 MNHEY, CDR2 SMNVEV (reference sequence). The CDR3 runs to 14 residues. Trimming removed 4 bases at V and 2 bases at J, with 11 bases between. The DNA of the CDR3 is TGTGCCAGCAGTTGGGGAGACTCCAACACTGAAGCTTTCTTT. It translates to CASSWGDSNTEAFF.

V gene TRBV30 combines with J gene TRBJ2-7; 8 bases line up with TRBD2. The CDR3 extends over 14 amino acids. With V trimmed by 2 bases and J by 7 bases, 10 bases remained unmatched. Per germline, CDR1 GTSNPN and CDR2 SVGIG (reference sequence). CDR3 coding DNA: TGTGCCTGGAGTTGGACGCGGGAGGAAAGTGAGCAGTACTTC. Its translation is CAWSWTREESEQYF.

J is TRBJ1-2 and V is TRBV9, with unresolved D. V was cut by 4 bases and J by 3 bases, with 16 bases left in between. The CDR3 is 15 amino acids. Germline CDR1 and CDR2: SGDLS and YYNGEE. The CDR3 DNA sequence: TGTGCCAGCAGCCCCTCGGGAGGGAGGGACTATGGCTACACCTTC. Protein sequence: CASSPSGGRDYGYTF.

V usage is TRBV28 and J usage is TRBJ2-2; possibly TRBD2 for D (7 bases). This CDR3 spans 12 amino acids. The ends were cut back, 9 bases at V and 6 bases at J, with 11 bases in the middle. Germline CDR1 reads MDHEN; CDR2 reads SYDVKM. The chain's CDR3 is CASGGGAGELFF. Here the CDR3 DNA reads TGTGCCAGTGGGGGGGGCGCCGGGGAGCTGTTTTTT. Variable domain in full (rest from reference TRBV28 and TRBJ2-2): DVKVTQSSRYLVKRTGEKVFLECVQDMDHENMFWYRQDPGLGLRLIYFSYDVKMKEKGDIPEGYSVSREKKERFSLILESASTNQTSMYLCASGGGAGELFFGEGSRLTVL.

The CDR3 nucleotides are TGTGCCAGCAGTCTGGACAGGGCGGAGGTTGAAAAACTGTTTTTT. Translation gives CASSLDRAEVEKLFF. V gene TRBV6-5 combines with J gene TRBJ1-4; 8 bases align to TRBD1. The CDR3 spans 15 residues. Germline CDR1 and CDR2: MNHEY and SVGAGI. The trim removed 5 bases at V and 7 bases at J, leaving 9 bases unmatched.

This chain links TRBV5-5 with TRBJ2-7, with D perhaps TRBD2 (5 bases). Looked up from germline, CDR1 is SGHKS and CDR2 is YYEKEE (reference sequence). The CDR3 runs 14 residues. Trimming left V 2 bases short and J 6 bases short, with 15 bases between. The CDR3 nucleotides read TGTGCCAGCAGCTTCCAGACACTAGGACTCGAGCAGTACTTC. This gives the protein CASSFQTLGLEQYF.

The chain couples TRBV20-1 to TRBJ2-7; D gene ambiguous. Trimming removed 6 bases at V and 3 bases at J, with 9 bases between. Per germline, CDR1 DFQATT and CDR2 SNEGSKA (reference sequence). The CDR3 totals 11 residues. The CDR3, as DNA: TGCAGTGCCATGTTCGGCTACGAGCAGTACTTC. Translated: CSAMFGYEQYF.